This TCR beta chain was profiled in a study of T cell repertoires in cytomegalovirus infection. TCRdb redid the calling of the reads with MiXCR, one entry per CDR3 protein. The sample records almost 500,000 distinct CDR3 sequences, approximately 10% being singletons. The CDR3 extends over 17 amino acids. With 5 bases clipped from V and 3 bases from J, the junction kept 13 bases outside the gene matches. Germline V gene lookup returns CDR1 MNHEY and CDR2 SVGAGI. The specimen was PBMCs. The receptor was isolated from a human donor in good health (CMV status not recorded). Some clones in this sample may be carry-over from other donors' samples. This chain links TRBV6-5 with TRBJ1-3; 7 bases map to TRBD1. DNA for the CDR3: TGTGCCAGCAGTCGCGATATAGGGGGCAAGTTTGGAAACACCATATATTTT. Translated, it gives CASSRDIGGKFGNTIYF.